This T cell receptor (beta chain) emerged from a study of shared clonotypes between healthy human individuals. The repertoire was sequenced with immunoSEQ multiplex PCR; TCRdb's copy has only in-frame clones and lacks some. Of roughly 770,000 clones detected, 96% appear once; the ten largest clones hold 0.2% to 0.25%. The study, taken as a whole, reports: A reduction in generation probabilities was seen for non-shared clonotypes relative to those shared by all four donors. When naive CD4 clonotypes were compared across several donors, around 5% were shared. Specimens sampled were limited to blood, with tissue repertoires likely differing.

Worth noting for this clone: The target antigen is unknown.

The naive CD8 subset, CD45RO-negative cells positively selected for CCR7, excluded terminally differentiated effector memory CD45RA+ cells. V was shortened by 7 bases and J by 7 bases, with 22 bases between the two germline ends. The CDR3 is 15 residues long. Germline V CDR1 and CDR2: SGHAT, FQNNGV. This receptor was taken from a man aged 25 to 40 in good health. The specimen was naive CD8+ T cells sorted from blood. The chain employs TRBV11-2 and TRBJ2-5; D may be TRBD1 or TRBD2 (6 bases each). The CDR3, as DNA: TGTGCCAGCATTGTAGCTGGGGGGCCCAGGGGGACCCAGTACTTC. This sequence encodes CASIVAGGPRGTQYF.